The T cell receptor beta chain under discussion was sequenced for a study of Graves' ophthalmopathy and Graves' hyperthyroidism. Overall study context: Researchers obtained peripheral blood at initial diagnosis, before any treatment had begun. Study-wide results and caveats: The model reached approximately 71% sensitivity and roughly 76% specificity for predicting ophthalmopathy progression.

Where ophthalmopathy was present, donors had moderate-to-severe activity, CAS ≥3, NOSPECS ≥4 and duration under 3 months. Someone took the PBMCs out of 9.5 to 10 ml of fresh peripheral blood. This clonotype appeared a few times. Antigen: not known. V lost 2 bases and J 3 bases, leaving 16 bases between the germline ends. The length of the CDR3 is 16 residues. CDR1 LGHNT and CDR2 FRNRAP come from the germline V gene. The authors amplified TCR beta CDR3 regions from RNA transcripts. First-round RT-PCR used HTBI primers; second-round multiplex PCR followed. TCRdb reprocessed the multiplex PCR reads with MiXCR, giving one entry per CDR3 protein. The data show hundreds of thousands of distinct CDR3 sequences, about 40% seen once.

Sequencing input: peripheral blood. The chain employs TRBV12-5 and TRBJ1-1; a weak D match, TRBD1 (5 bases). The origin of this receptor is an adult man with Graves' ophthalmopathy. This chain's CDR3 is CASGLIPGLGDTEAFF. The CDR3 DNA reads TGTGCTAGTGGTTTGATTCCGGGGCTCGGGGACACTGAAGCTTTCTTT.